One sample yielded the 27 T cell receptor beta chains listed below, sequenced in a study of blood T cells in healthy people across ages. A sample-barcoded 5' primer and a J-beta primer mix were used in a second PCR of roughly 7 to 11 cycles. MiXCR, run by TCRdb on the 5' RACE reads, gives a single entry per CDR3 protein. Of about 680,000 distinct CDR3 sequences listed, 49% were seen once; the top ten hold roughly 30%. Sequencing input: blood. These receptors were collected from a woman aged 60 to 75 in good health.

This clonotype has just a few counts. The chain is built from TRBV7-2 and TRBJ1-6; D remains ambiguous. This CDR3 is 14 amino acids long. CDR1 SGHTA and CDR2 FQGNSA come from the germline V gene. V was cut by 1 base and J by 5 bases, with 6 bases left in between. Written as DNA, the CDR3 is TGTGCCAGCAGCTTAGGACGGGATAATTCACCCCTCCACTTT. This sequence encodes CASSLGRDNSPLHF.

The genes are TRBV7-3 and TRBJ2-5; 10 positions agree with TRBD2. CDR1 and CDR2 (germline): SGHTA, FQGTGA. CDR3 size: 16 residues. V dropped 3 bases and J dropped 2; count of bases not matched to a gene: 6. The CDR3: CASSFVSSGSQETQYF. The CDR3 region has the DNA TGTGCCAGCAGCTTTGTTTCTAGCGGGAGTCAAGAGACCCAGTACTTC. The entire variable domain, with the rest obtained from reference TRBV7-3 and TRBJ2-5, is as follows: GAGVSQTPSNKVTEKGKYVELRCDPISGHTALYWYRQSLGQGPEFLIYFQGTGAADDSGLPNDRFFAVRPEGSVSTLKIQRTERGDSAVYLCASSFVSSGSQETQYFGPGTRLLVL.

The genes are TRBV5-1 and TRBJ1-4, with a tentative D call TRBD1 (5 bases). CDR3 length equals 16 residues. Germline V gene lookup returns CDR1 SGHRS and CDR2 YFSETQ. Trimming pared 4 bases from V and 0 bases from J, leaving 13 bases between. The CDR3 nucleotides are TGCGCCAGCAGCCAAGCTTGGACACCAACTAATGAAAAACTGTTTTTT. It specifies CASSQAWTPTNEKLFF.

This clonotype was observed once. The junction differs from germline at one of its ends, possibly a read error. The chain couples TRBV20-1 to TRBJ1-1; D is ambiguous. This CDR3 contains 13 residues. The germline V gene encodes CDR1 DFQATT and CDR2 SNEGSKA (reference sequence). CDR3 DNA sequence: TGCAGTGCTGGAGATCCGATAGCCACTGAAGTTTTCTTT. Protein sequence: CSAGDPIATEVFF.

The J gene is TRBJ2-1, the V gene TRBV7-2, with D maybe TRBD1 (6 bases). Per the germline V gene, CDR1 is SGHTA and CDR2 is FQGNSA. The CDR3 totals 16 residues. Trimming stripped 4 bases from V and 4 bases from J, with 17 bases between. CDR3 DNA sequence: TGTGCCAGCAGCTCCATGCCGACAGGTTCTTACAATGAGCAGTTCTTC. It yields the protein CASSSMPTGSYNEQFF.

This clonotype showed up just a few times. V gene TRBV4-3 combines with J gene TRBJ2-3, with TRBD2 matching over 14 bases. This CDR3 is built from 19 residues. Germline CDR1 reads LGHNA; CDR2 reads YSLEER. Trimming cost V 0 bases and J 2 bases; bases outside gene matches: 7. DNA for the CDR3: TGCGCCAGCAGCCAAGACCTCGGACTAGCGGGAGGCTTCACAGATACGCAGTATTTT. Translation: CASSQDLGLAGGFTDTQYF.

The chain combines TRBV12-3 or TRBV12-4 with TRBJ1-6; D is perhaps TRBD1 (5 bases). V lost 3 bases and J lost 0, with 12 bases in between. CDR3 length: 17 amino acids. The CDR3 sequence is CASSLLGGSSYNSPLHF. The CDR3 nucleotides read TGTGCCAGCAGTTTGTTGGGGGGAAGCTCCTATAATTCACCCCTCCACTTT.

The rearrangement uses TRBV20-1 and TRBJ2-1; 14 bases align to TRBD2. V trimming: 6 bases; J trimming: 2 bases; junction bases outside the gene matches: 6. This CDR3 has 16 amino acids. Germline CDR1 and CDR2: DFQATT and SNEGSKA (reference sequence). The CDR3: CSATRLAGGTYNEQFF. The CDR3 DNA reads TGCAGTGCGACCCGACTAGCGGGAGGGACCTACAATGAGCAGTTCTTC.

The chain uses TRBV3-1 and TRBJ1-4, with D perhaps TRBD1 (6 bases). The CDR3 extends over 15 amino acids. Germline values: CDR1 LGHDT, CDR2 YNNKEL (reference sequence). V was cut by 4 bases and J by 8 bases, with 17 bases left in between. The CDR3 is CASSRPRGLGEKLFF. The CDR3 bases are TGTGCCAGCAGCCGCCCCAGGGGTCTTGGAGAAAAACTGTTTTTT.

The gene calls are TRBV6-6 and TRBJ2-4; D remains unclear. The J call may be faulty, since TRBJ2-7 better matches the DNA end. In germline, CDR1 is MNHNY, CDR2 SVGAGI (reference sequence). The CDR3 runs 16 residues. This CDR3 reads CASSTHYQQWAYEQYF. DNA of the CDR3: TGTGCCAGCAGCACCCACTACCAACAATGGGCCTACGAGCAGTACTTC.

With respect to this clonotype: A much bigger clone sits one base away, suggesting this may be a read error. The gene calls are TRBV7-8 and TRBJ2-1; 8 bases are a match to TRBD1. CDR1 SGHVS and CDR2 FQNEAQ come from the germline V gene. This CDR3 has 16 residues. The V and J ends lost 1 base and 10 bases, in that order; junction bases with no gene match: 12. The CDR3 sequence is CASSLESGTGNYEQFF. The CDR3 region has the DNA TGTGCCAGCAGCTTAGAGTCCGGGACAGGAAATTACGAGCAGTTCTTC.

The CDR3 loop reads CASSDGQAGWNSPLHF. For the CDR3, the DNA is TGTGCCAGCAGCGACGGACAGGCCGGGTGGAATTCACCCCTCCACTTT. The rearrangement links TRBV9 to TRBJ1-6; 7 bases are a match to TRBD1. The V and J ends lost 3 bases and 7 bases, in that order; junction bases with no gene match: 10. CDR3 size: 16 residues. CDR1 is SGDLS, CDR2 YYNGEE, per germline.

The chain has TRBV28 and TRBJ2-7; D is possibly TRBD1 or TRBD2 (5 bases each). From germline, CDR1 is MDHEN and CDR2 SYDVKM. Trimming cost V 8 bases and J 3 bases, with 14 bases left between them. The CDR3 spans 13 residues. The CDR3 sequence is CASGRDGRYEQYF. In nucleotides, the CDR3 is TGTGCCAGCGGAAGGGACGGCCGCTACGAGCAGTACTTC.

The J gene is TRBJ2-7, the V gene TRBV7-9; 7 nucleotides line up with TRBD1. Trimming cost V 5 bases and J 3 bases; bases outside gene matches: 13. Germline CDR1 SEHNR, CDR2 FQNEAQ (reference sequence). This CDR3 is built from 16 residues. CDR3 region: CASSLYPRTGVYEQYF. The CDR3 coding sequence is TGTGCCAGCAGCCTCTATCCCCGGACAGGAGTCTACGAGCAGTACTTC.

In its sample, this clonotype was seen many times. The rearrangement joins TRBV6-4 to TRBJ2-1, with TRBD1 as a possible D gene (5 bases). From germline, CDR1 is MRHNA and CDR2 SNTAGT. The CDR3 is 13 residues long. V was trimmed by 6 bases and J by 8 bases, leaving 14 bases between them. In nucleotides, the CDR3 is TGTGCCAGCAGCAAAGGGGAATTGGATGAGCAGTTCTTC. The encoded protein is CASSKGELDEQFF.

Only one count was recorded for this clonotype. V is TRBV3-1 and J is TRBJ2-7; 7 bases fit TRBD1. Germline CDR1 and CDR2: LGHDT and YNNKEL (reference sequence). V gave up 4 bases and J gave up 0 bases; unmatched junction bases: 9. The CDR3 length is 16 residues. In nucleotides, the CDR3 is TGTGCCAGCAGCCCATCGACAGGGTTAACCTCCTACGAGCAGTACTTC. This gives the protein CASSPSTGLTSYEQYF.

The sample holds one count of this clonotype. The chain carries TRBV4-1 and TRBJ2-6; the match to TRBD1 covers 8 bases. The V segment lost 1 base and the J segment 0 bases; nucleotides outside the gene matches: 17. CDR3 length: 22 residues. Germline CDR1 reads MGHRA; CDR2 reads YSYEKL. The CDR3 region is CASSQGVLTKGQVFSGANVLTF. The DNA for the CDR3 is TGCGCCAGCAGCCAAGGAGTATTAACGAAGGGACAGGTGTTCTCTGGGGCCAACGTCCTGACTTTC.

The V gene is TRBV7-9, the J gene TRBJ2-7, with 9 bases lining up with TRBD1. Unmatched junction bases numbered 10, after V lost 6 bases and J lost 1 base. The germline V gene encodes CDR1 SEHNR and CDR2 FQNEAQ (reference sequence). CDR3 length: 16 residues. Here the CDR3 reads CASSQPRDRVSYEQYF. CDR3 bases: TGTGCCAGCAGTCAACCCCGGGACAGGGTATCCTACGAGCAGTACTTC.

DNA for the CDR3: TGTGCCAGCAGCCTCCGATTCAAGGGGGATGTGGAGACCCAGTACTTC. This gives the protein CASSLRFKGDVETQYF. The gene calls are TRBV28 and TRBJ2-7; a weak D match, TRBD1 (6 bases). Matching the DNA end better, TRBJ2-5 makes the J call doubtful. Germline V gene lookup returns CDR1 MDHEN and CDR2 SYDVKM. The CDR3 is 16 residues long.

This clonotype was found a few times. The gene calls are TRBV29-1 and TRBJ2-5, with TRBD2 identical over 9 bases. Trimming removed 1 base from V and 4 bases from J; junction bases left unmatched: 10. The CDR3 consists of 16 residues. Germline assignment: CDR1 SQVTM and CDR2 ANQGSEA. CDR3 sequence: CSVEGAAGGPRETQYF. The CDR3 DNA follows: TGCAGCGTTGAAGGCGCTGCGGGAGGGCCAAGAGAGACCCAGTACTTC.

This clonotype turned up a few times. V usage is TRBV6-6 and J usage is TRBJ2-1; D perhaps matches TRBD1 (6 bases). Germline CDR1 reads MNHNY; CDR2 reads SVGAGI (reference sequence). CDR3 size: 13 residues. V lost 6 bases, J lost 7 bases, and 13 bases lay in between. The CDR3 loop is CASSSGTSNEQFF. In nucleotides, the CDR3 is TGTGCCAGCAGCTCCGGGACATCGAATGAGCAGTTCTTC.

The DNA of the CDR3 is TGTGCCAGCTTCCGGGACAGCAACACAGATACGCAGTATTTT. Its translation: CASFRDSNTDTQYF. The V call is TRBV28, the J call TRBJ2-3; TRBD1 aligns across 7 bases. Germline CDR1 MDHEN, CDR2 SYDVKM. The CDR3 is made up of 14 amino acids. V shed 8 bases and J 2 bases; nucleotides not matched to a gene: 7.

V gene TRBV7-2 combines with J gene TRBJ2-3, with TRBD1 identical over 7 bases. The ends lost 6 bases at V and 1 base at J; junction bases unmatched: 4. The CDR3 is made up of 14 amino acids. The V gene's germline CDR1 is SGHTA and CDR2 FQGNSA. The DNA of the CDR3 is TGTGCCAGCAGATCAGACAGGGGCACAGATACGCAGTATTTT. Translated: CASRSDRGTDTQYF.

The chain employs TRBV14 and TRBJ2-1; TRBD1 agrees at 7 bases. The CDR3 totals 14 residues. J lost 10 bases, V lost 0 bases, and 6 bases had no gene match. Per the germline V gene, CDR1 is SGHDN and CDR2 is FVKESK. In nucleotides, the CDR3 is TGTGCCAGCAGCCAAGAACAGGGGTCCTACGAGCAGTTCTTC. Protein: CASSQEQGSYEQFF.

The chain combines TRBV4-3 with TRBJ1-4, with TRBD1 as a possible D gene (6 bases). CDR3 size: 15 residues. Trimming took 0 bases from V and 11 from J, leaving 16 bases between them. Germline CDR1 is LGHNA and CDR2 is YSLEER. CDR3: CASSQDLGGLGKLFF. In DNA, the CDR3 is TGCGCCAGCAGCCAAGATCTGGGGGGCTTGGGGAAACTGTTTTTT.

V usage is TRBV11-3 and J usage is TRBJ2-5; possibly TRBD2 for D (7 bases). From germline, CDR1 is SGHNT and CDR2 YENEEA. The CDR3 is 13 residues long. V lost 4 bases to trimming and J lost 7 bases, with 13 bases between them. For the CDR3, the DNA is TGTGCCAGCAGCTCGGGGGGCTCAGGGACCCAGTACTTC. It specifies CASSSGGSGTQYF.

This chain joins TRBV11-1 and TRBJ2-7; perhaps TRBD1 as D (6 bases). CDR3 length equals 17 residues. In germline, CDR1 is SGHAT, CDR2 FQDESV (reference sequence). V was cut by 2 bases and J by 0 bases, with 17 bases left in between. The CDR3 coding sequence is TGTGCCAGCAGCTTACGGTCCGGGGACACCTACTCCTACGAGCAGTACTTC. Translated, it gives CASSLRSGDTYSYEQYF. The entire variable domain, with the rest obtained from reference TRBV11-1 and TRBJ2-7, is as follows: EAEVAQSPRYKITEKSQAVAFWCDPISGHATLYWYRQILGQGPELLVQFQDESVVDDSQLPKDRFSAERLKGVDSTLKIQPAELGDSAMYLCASSLRSGDTYSYEQYFGPGTRLTVT.